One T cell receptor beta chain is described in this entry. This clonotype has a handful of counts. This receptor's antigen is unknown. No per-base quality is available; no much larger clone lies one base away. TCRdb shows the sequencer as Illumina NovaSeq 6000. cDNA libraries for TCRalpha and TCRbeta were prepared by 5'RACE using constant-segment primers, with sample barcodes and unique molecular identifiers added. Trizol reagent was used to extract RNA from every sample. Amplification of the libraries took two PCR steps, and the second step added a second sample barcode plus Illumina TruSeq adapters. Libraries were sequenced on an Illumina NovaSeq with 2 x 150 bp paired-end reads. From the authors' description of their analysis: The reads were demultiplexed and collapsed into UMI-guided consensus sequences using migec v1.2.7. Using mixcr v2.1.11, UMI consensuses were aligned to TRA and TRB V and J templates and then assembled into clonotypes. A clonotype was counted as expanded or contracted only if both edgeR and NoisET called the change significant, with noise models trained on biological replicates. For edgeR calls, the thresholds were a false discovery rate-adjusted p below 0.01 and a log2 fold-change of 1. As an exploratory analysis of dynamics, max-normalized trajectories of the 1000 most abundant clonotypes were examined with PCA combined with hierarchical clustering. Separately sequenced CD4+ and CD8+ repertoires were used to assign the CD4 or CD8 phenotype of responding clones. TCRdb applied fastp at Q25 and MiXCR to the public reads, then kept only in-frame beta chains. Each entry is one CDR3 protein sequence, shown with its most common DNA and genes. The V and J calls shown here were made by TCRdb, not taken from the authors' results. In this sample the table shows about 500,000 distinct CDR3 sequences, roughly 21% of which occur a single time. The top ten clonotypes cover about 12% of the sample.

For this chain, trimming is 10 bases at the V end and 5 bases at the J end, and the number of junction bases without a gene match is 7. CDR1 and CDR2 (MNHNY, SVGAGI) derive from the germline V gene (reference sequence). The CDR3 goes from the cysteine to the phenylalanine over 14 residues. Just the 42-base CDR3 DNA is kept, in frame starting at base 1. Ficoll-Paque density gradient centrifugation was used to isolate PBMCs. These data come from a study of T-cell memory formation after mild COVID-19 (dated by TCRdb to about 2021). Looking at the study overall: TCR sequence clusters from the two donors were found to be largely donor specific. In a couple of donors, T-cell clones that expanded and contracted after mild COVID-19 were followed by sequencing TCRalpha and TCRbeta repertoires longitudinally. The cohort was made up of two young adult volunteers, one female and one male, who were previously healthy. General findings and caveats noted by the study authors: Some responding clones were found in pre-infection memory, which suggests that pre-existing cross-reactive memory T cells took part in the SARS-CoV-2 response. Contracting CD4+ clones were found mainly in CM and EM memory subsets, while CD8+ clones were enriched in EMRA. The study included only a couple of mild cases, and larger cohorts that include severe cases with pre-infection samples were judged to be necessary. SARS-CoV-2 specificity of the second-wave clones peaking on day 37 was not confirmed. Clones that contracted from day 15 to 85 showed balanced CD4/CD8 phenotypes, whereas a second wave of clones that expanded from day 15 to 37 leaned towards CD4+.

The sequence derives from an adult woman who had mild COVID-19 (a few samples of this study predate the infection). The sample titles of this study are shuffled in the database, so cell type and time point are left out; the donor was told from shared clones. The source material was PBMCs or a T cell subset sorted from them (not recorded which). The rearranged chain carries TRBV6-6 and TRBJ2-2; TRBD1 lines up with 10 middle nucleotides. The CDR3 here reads CATRQGAATGELFF. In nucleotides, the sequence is TGTGCCACCCGACAGGGGGCGGCGACCGGGGAGCTGTTTTTT.